The 24 T cell receptor beta chains below all came from one sample that was sequenced in a study of T cell responses to AZD1222 COVID-19 vaccine. Generated by immunoSEQ multiplex PCR, the TCRdb table keeps only in-frame clones and is missing some. The profile shows about 130,000 clones, roughly 93% of them singletons. The sequencing here drew on peripheral blood, taken 28 days after the second AZD1222 dose. Source of these receptors: an adult who received the AZD1222 COVID-19 vaccine.

This clone was observed once. The V and J genes are TRBV19 and TRBJ1-5, with unresolved D. Germline V CDR1 and CDR2: LNHDA, SQIVND (reference sequence). V lost 3 bases, J lost 6 bases, and 15 bases lay in between. The CDR3 totals 15 residues. CDR3 bases: TGTGCCAGTAGTATGTCGGGGAGAATGAGTCAGCCCCAGCATTTT. It specifies CASSMSGRMSQPQHF. The whole variable domain, remainder taken from reference TRBV19 and TRBJ1-5, is DGGITQSPKYLFRKEGQNVTLSCEQNLNHDAMYWYRQDPGQGLRLIYYSQIVNDFQKGDIAEGYSVSREKKESFPLTVTSAQKNPTAFYLCASSMSGRMSQPQHFGDGTRLSIL.

The chain carries TRBV11-2 and TRBJ1-1, with a possible D match to TRBD1 (5 bases). The V gene lost 2 bases and the J gene lost 2 bases, with 9 bases spanning the gap. CDR1 and CDR2 from the germline V gene are SGHAT and FQNNGV. This CDR3 region has 14 residues. This CDR3 is CASSLPGTNTEAFF. The CDR3 nucleotides read TGTGCCAGCAGCTTACCGGGGACTAACACTGAAGCTTTCTTT.

With respect to this clone: This CDR3 is also generated by other DNA sequences in the sample. V usage is TRBV7-9 and J usage is TRBJ1-1; D is unresolved. This CDR3 contains 11 residues. Looked up from germline, CDR1 is SEHNR and CDR2 is FQNEAQ (reference sequence). V lost 0 bases, J lost 6 bases, and 2 bases lay in between. CDR3 residues: CASSLAPEAFF. Written as DNA, the CDR3 is TGTGCCAGCAGCTTAGCCCCTGAAGCTTTCTTT.

The chain has TRBV30 and TRBJ1-6; tentative D call: TRBD1 (5 bases). Trimming left V 0 bases short and J 7 bases short, with 13 bases between. The CDR3 has 15 residues. The germline V gene has CDR1 GTSNPN and CDR2 SVGIG (reference sequence). CDR3 sequence reads: CAWSVLGQINSPLHF. The DNA of the CDR3 is TGTGCCTGGAGTGTACTGGGGCAGATCAATTCACCCCTCCACTTT.

This clone was detected only once. The chain carries TRBV4-3 and TRBJ2-2, with 7 bases that match TRBD2. The junction had 12 bases not matched to a gene; V was cut back by 0 bases and J by 8 bases. There are 17 residues in the CDR3. Germline CDR1 is LGHNA and CDR2 is YSLEER. CDR3 in amino acids: CASSQDGRGGGSGELFF. CDR3 coding DNA: TGCGCCAGCAGCCAAGATGGGAGGGGCGGTGGTTCTGGGGAGCTGTTTTTT.

This clone appeared a single time. V gene TRBV30 combines with J gene TRBJ2-6; D remains ambiguous. The CDR3 spans 15 residues. Per the germline V gene, CDR1 is GTSNPN and CDR2 is SVGIG (reference sequence). This CDR3 is CAETRPLSGANVLTF. For the CDR3, the DNA is TGTGCGGAAACCCGGCCCCTCTCTGGGGCCAACGTCCTGACTTTC. Complete variable domain (other parts from reference TRBV30 and TRBJ2-6): SQTIHQWPATLVQPVGSPLSLECTVEGTSNPNLYWYRQAAGRGLQLLFYSVGIGQISSEVPQNLSASRPQDRQFILSSKKLLLSDSGFYLCAETRPLSGANVLTFGAGSRLTVL.

Written as DNA, the CDR3 is TGTGCCAGCAGCTCCCCCGGGACATCCACCGGGGAGCTGTTTTTT. Protein sequence: CASSSPGTSTGELFF. The V call is TRBV5-5, the J call TRBJ2-2; possibly TRBD1 for D (6 bases). The CDR3 is 15 residues long. Trimming took off 3 bases at V and 4 bases at J, with 13 bases between the two ends. Germline CDR1 SGHKS, CDR2 YYEKEE (reference sequence).

The chain carries TRBV7-2 and TRBJ2-5, with 7 bases fitting TRBD2. This CDR3 has 14 amino acids. Germline values: CDR1 SGHTA, CDR2 FQGNSA. The ends lost 8 bases at V and 2 bases at J; junction bases unmatched: 8. CDR3 in amino acids: CASRAGGMQETQYF. CDR3 in DNA: TGTGCCAGCCGGGCCGGGGGGATGCAAGAGACCCAGTACTTC.

V gene TRBV3-1 (or the pseudogene TRBV3-2) combines with J gene TRBJ2-5, with D maybe TRBD2 (5 bases). V lost 0 bases and J lost 4, with 12 bases in between. The length of the CDR3 is 15 residues. Per the germline V gene, CDR1 is LGHDT and CDR2 is YNNKEL (reference sequence). In nucleotides, the CDR3 is TGTGCCAGCAGCCAAGATATGGCGGGCGCAGAGACCCAGTACTTC. This translates into CASSQDMAGAETQYF.

The rearrangement links TRBV7-8 to TRBJ1-2; D ambiguous. The CDR3 runs to 14 residues. Germline V gene data show CDR1 as SGHVS and CDR2 as FQNEAQ. V was pared by 1 base and J by 4 bases, with 10 bases between. The CDR3 sequence is CASSLGGGIYGYTF. CDR3 nucleotides: TGTGCCAGCAGCTTAGGGGGAGGAATCTATGGCTACACCTTC.

The rearrangement uses TRBV5-1 and TRBJ1-4; D not certain. From germline, CDR1 is SGHRS and CDR2 YFSETQ. V lost 1 base and J lost 2, with 6 bases in between. The CDR3 runs to 14 residues. CDR3 nucleotides: TGCGCCAGCAGCTTGAGCGGGACTAATGAAAAACTGTTTTTT. As protein: CASSLSGTNEKLFF.

V is TRBV24-1 and J is TRBJ1-2, with 12 bases aligning to TRBD1. Germline assignment: CDR1 KGHDR and CDR2 SFDVKD. This CDR3 is built from 13 residues. Trimming took 6 bases from V and 7 from J; bases not matched to a gene: 2. The CDR3 reads CATSLGQGAGYTF. The CDR3 nucleotides are TGTGCCACCAGTCTGGGACAGGGGGCTGGCTACACCTTC.

The chain links TRBV6-5 to TRBJ2-7, with D unclear. Germline-derived CDR1 and CDR2 are MNHEY and SVGAGI. This CDR3 is 15 amino acids long. With 0 bases removed from V and 1 base from J, the gap between germline ends came to 10 bases. CDR3 DNA sequence: TGTGCCAGCAGTTACTCGAATCTCGGGTCCTACGAGCAGTACTTC. Amino acids: CASSYSNLGSYEQYF.

The chain joins TRBV12-5 to TRBJ1-1; TRBD1 matches at 8 bases. The germline V gene has CDR1 LGHNT and CDR2 FRNRAP. The CDR3 is 16 amino acids. With 6 bases clipped from V and 7 bases from J, the junction kept 16 bases outside the gene matches. CDR3 sequence reads: CASGSTRGRVWVEAFF. The CDR3 DNA sequence: TGTGCTAGTGGCAGTACCAGGGGGCGAGTCTGGGTTGAAGCTTTCTTT.

The chain links TRBV7-8 to TRBJ1-2; a possible D gene is TRBD1 (6 bases). Germline values: CDR1 SGHVS, CDR2 FQNEAQ. Trimming stripped 2 bases from V and 2 bases from J, with 9 bases between. The CDR3 runs to 14 residues. This CDR3 is CASSLQGSNYGYTF. As DNA, the CDR3 is TGTGCCAGCAGCTTACAGGGGTCAAACTATGGCTACACCTTC.

This clone was counted once. V and J are TRBV5-4 and TRBJ1-2; no reliable D call. V was shortened by 5 bases and J by 4 bases, with 12 bases between the two germline ends. Germline CDR1 SGHNT, CDR2 YYREEE (reference sequence). CDR3 length: 13 amino acids. The CDR3 region is CASRTSGLYGYTF. The CDR3 region has the DNA TGTGCCAGCAGGACCTCCGGGCTCTATGGCTACACCTTC.

The CDR3: CAINQRSGRGTEAFF. For the CDR3, the DNA is TGTGCCATCAACCAACGATCGGGCAGGGGCACTGAAGCTTTCTTT. This chain connects TRBV10-3 to TRBJ1-1; TRBD1 might be the D (6 bases). Germline lookup yields CDR1 ENHRY and CDR2 SYGVKD. The CDR3 runs 15 residues. The V gene lost 7 bases and the J gene lost 4 bases, with 19 bases spanning the gap.

V gene TRBV6-2 or TRBV6-3 combines with J gene TRBJ1-5; D gene uncertain. V was shortened by 8 bases and J by 0 bases, with 8 bases between the two germline ends. Germline assignment: CDR1 MNHEY and CDR2 SVGEGT. This CDR3 has 13 residues. CDR3 sequence reads: CASRLGSNQPQHF. DNA of the CDR3: TGTGCCAGCCGTTTGGGTAGCAATCAGCCCCAGCATTTT.

The V and J genes are TRBV6-6 and TRBJ2-3, with TRBD2 matching over 11 bases. The V gene end was trimmed by 0 bases and the J gene end by 6 bases; junction bases not matched to a gene: 5. Per the germline V gene, CDR1 is MNHNY and CDR2 is SVGAGI (reference sequence). The CDR3 extends over 16 amino acids. The CDR3 sequence is CASSYSRLAGSDTQYF. DNA for the CDR3: TGTGCCAGCAGTTACTCCCGACTAGCGGGGTCGGATACGCAGTATTTT.

J is TRBJ1-1 and V is TRBV29-1; 9 bases agree with TRBD1. Trimming at V came to 7 bases and at J to 4 bases, leaving 10 bases not matched to a gene. CDR1 is SQVTM and CDR2 is ANQGSEA in the germline V gene. The CDR3 contains 14 residues. CDR3 amino acids: CSADTGGLATEAFF. For the CDR3, the DNA is TGCAGCGCCGATACAGGGGGCCTTGCCACTGAAGCTTTCTTT.

V gene TRBV18 combines with J gene TRBJ2-5, with D possibly TRBD2 on 6 matching bases. CDR1 KGHSH and CDR2 LQKENI come from the germline V gene. This CDR3 region has 15 residues. V gave up 4 bases and J gave up 3 bases, with 15 bases separating them. CDR3 sequence (DNA): TGTGCCAGCTCACTTCTCGACTGGGGGGAAGAGACCCAGTACTTC. Protein sequence: CASSLLDWGEETQYF.

This chain uses TRBV11-2 with TRBJ1-5; D unresolved. Germline CDR1 reads SGHAT; CDR2 reads FQNNGV. The V end lost 2 bases, the J end lost 5 bases, and 7 bases lay between the germline ends. The CDR3 is made up of 13 amino acids. In DNA form, the CDR3 reads TGTGCCAGCAGCTTATTTGAGGATCAGCCCCAGCATTTT. Its protein is CASSLFEDQPQHF.

This sequence joins TRBV5-4 and TRBJ1-2; no clear D gene. Germline CDR1 and CDR2: SGHNT and YYREEE (reference sequence). V lost 0 bases and J 0 bases, leaving 3 bases between the germline ends. This CDR3 spans 13 amino acids. DNA of the CDR3: TGTGCCAGCAGCTTGGAGACTAACTATGGCTACACCTTC. Protein product: CASSLETNYGYTF.

This chain uses TRBV9 with TRBJ1-5; D possibly corresponds to TRBD1 (6 bases). The CDR3 spans 14 residues. Trimming removed 7 bases from V and 6 bases from J, with 17 bases in between. Germline values: CDR1 SGDLS, CDR2 YYNGEE. The CDR3 DNA follows: TGTGCCAGCGGGGGACCAGGACAGTCTCAGCCCCAGCATTTT. Translating gives CASGGPGQSQPQHF.